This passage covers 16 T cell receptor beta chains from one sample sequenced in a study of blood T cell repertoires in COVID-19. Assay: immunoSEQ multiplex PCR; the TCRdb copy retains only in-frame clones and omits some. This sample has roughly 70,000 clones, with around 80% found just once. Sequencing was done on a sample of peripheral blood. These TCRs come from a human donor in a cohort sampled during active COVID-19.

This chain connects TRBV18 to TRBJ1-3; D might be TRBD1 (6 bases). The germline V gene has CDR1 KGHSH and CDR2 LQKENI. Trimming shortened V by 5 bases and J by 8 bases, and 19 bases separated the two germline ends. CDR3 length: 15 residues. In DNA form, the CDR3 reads TGTGCCAGCTCAAGGCAGGGGTGGAAGTGGGACACCATATATTTT. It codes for CASSRQGWKWDTIYF. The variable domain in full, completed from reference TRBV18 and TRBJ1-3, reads NAGVMQNPRHLVRRRGQEARLRCSPMKGHSHVYWYRQLPEEGLKFMVYLQKENIIDESGMPKERFSAEFPKEGPSILRIQQVVRGDSAAYFCASSRQGWKWDTIYFGEGSWLTVV.

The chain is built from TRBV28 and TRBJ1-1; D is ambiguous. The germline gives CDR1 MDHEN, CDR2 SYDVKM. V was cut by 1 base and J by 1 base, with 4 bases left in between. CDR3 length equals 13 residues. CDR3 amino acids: CASSLSRNTEAFF. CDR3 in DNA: TGTGCCAGCAGTTTATCGCGGAACACTGAAGCTTTCTTT.

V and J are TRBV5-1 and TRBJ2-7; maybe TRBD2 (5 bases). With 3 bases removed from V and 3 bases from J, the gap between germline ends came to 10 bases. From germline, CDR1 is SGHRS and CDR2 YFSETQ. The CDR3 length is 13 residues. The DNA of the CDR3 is TGCGCCAGCAGCTCAGATGAGGGCTACGAGCAGTACTTC. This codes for CASSSDEGYEQYF.

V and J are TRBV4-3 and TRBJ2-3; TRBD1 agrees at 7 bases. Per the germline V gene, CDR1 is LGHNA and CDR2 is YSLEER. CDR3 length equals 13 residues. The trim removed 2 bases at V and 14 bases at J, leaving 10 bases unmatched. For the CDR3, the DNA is TGCGCCAGCAGCCAAACAGACAGGGCCCATAGGTATTTT. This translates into CASSQTDRAHRYF.

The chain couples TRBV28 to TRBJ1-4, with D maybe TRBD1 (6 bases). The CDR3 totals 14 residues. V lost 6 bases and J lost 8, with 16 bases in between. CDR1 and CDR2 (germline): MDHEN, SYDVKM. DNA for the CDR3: TGTGCCAGCAGGCCAACAGGGATCGGGGAAAAACTGTTTTTT. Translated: CASRPTGIGEKLFF.

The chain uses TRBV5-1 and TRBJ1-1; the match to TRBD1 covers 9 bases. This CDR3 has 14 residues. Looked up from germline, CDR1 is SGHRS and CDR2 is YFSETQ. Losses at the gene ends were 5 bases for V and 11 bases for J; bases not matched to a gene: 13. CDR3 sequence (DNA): TGCGCCAGCAGTCAAGTAACAGGGGGCGATGGGGCTTTCTTT. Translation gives CASSQVTGGDGAFF.

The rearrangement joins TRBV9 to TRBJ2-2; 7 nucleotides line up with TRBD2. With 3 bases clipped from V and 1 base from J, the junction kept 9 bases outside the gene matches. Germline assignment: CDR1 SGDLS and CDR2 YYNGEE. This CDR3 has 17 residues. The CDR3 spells CASSAGGGRRNTGELFF. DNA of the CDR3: TGTGCCAGCAGCGCAGGCGGCGGGAGAAGGAACACCGGGGAGCTGTTTTTT.

The CDR3 bases are TGCAGCGTCGCAGTGGGAGACACTGAAGCTTTCTTT. It specifies CSVAVGDTEAFF. The rearrangement links TRBV29-1 to TRBJ1-1; D gene uncertain. Germline CDR1 reads SQVTM; CDR2 reads ANQGSEA. This CDR3 region has 12 residues. V shed 6 bases and J shed 3 bases, with 11 bases lying between them. Variable domain in full (rest from reference TRBV29-1 and TRBJ1-1): SAVISQKPSRDICQRGTSLTIQCQVDSQVTMMFWYRQQPGQSLTLIATANQGSEATYESGFVIDKFPISRPNLTFSTLTVSNMSPEDSSIYLCSVAVGDTEAFFGQGTRLTVV.

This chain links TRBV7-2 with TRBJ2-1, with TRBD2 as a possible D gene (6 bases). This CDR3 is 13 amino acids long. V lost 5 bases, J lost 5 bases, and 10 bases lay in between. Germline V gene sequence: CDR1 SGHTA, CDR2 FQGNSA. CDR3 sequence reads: CASSPGLNNEQFF. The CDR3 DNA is TGTGCCAGCAGCCCGGGACTGAACAATGAGCAGTTCTTC.

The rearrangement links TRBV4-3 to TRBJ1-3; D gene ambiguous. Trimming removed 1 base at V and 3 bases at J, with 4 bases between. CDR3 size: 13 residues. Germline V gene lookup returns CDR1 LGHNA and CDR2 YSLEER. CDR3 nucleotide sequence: TGCGCCAGCAGCCAAGTAATTGGAAACACCATATATTTT. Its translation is CASSQVIGNTIYF.

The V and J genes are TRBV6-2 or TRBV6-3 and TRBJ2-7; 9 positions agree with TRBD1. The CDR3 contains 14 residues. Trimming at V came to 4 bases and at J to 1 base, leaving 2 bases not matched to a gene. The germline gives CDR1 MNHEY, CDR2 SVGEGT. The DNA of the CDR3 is TGTGCCAGCAGTTCGGGACAGGGTTCCTACGAGCAGTACTTC. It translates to CASSSGQGSYEQYF.

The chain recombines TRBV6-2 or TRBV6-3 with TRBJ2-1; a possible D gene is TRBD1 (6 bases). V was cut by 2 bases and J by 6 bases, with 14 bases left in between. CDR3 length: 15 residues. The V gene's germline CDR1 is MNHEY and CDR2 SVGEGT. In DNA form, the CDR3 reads TGTGCCAGCAGTTACAAAGGGGGAGCGGTCAATGAGCAGTTCTTC. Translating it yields CASSYKGGAVNEQFF.

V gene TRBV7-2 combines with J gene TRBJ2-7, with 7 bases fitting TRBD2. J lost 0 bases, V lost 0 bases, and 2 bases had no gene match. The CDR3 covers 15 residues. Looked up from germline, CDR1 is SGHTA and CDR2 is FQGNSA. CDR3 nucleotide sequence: TGTGCCAGCAGCTTAGCGGGGGGGAGCTCCTACGAGCAGTACTTC. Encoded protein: CASSLAGGSSYEQYF.

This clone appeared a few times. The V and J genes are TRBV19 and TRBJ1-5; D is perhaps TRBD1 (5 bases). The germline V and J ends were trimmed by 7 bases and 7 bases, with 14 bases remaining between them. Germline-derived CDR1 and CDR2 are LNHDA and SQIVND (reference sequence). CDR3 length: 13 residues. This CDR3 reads CASTVQGRQPQHF. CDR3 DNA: TGTGCCAGTACCGTCCAGGGCAGACAGCCCCAGCATTTT.

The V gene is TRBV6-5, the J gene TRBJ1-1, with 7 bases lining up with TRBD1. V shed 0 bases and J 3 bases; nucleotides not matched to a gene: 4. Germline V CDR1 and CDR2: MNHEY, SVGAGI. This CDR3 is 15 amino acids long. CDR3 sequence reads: CASSYSPRGDTEAFF. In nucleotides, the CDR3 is TGTGCCAGCAGTTACTCGCCCAGGGGGGACACTGAAGCTTTCTTT.

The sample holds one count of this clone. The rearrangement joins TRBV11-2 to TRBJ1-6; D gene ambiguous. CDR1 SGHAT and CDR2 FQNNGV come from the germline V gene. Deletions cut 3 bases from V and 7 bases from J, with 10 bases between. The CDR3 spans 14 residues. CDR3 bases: TGTGCCAGCAGCTTTCCGGGGAAGAATTCACCCCTCCACTTT. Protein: CASSFPGKNSPLHF.